This T cell receptor beta chain was obtained from a study of cytomegalovirus exposure and HLA in healthy donors. Germline V gene sequence: CDR1 LNHDA, CDR2 SQIVND (reference sequence). With V trimmed by 5 bases and J by 7 bases, 3 bases remained unmatched. CDR3 length: 14 amino acids. This clone was found a few times. No antigen is known for it. Whole-study results and caveats: Judged likely to be a sequencing artifact was a cluster of highly shared sequence variants. The authors listed 164 TCR beta chains as cytomegalovirus-associated.

Primers: 60 Vbeta forward and 13 Jbeta reverse. Some clones are missing from TCRdb's copy, which holds only in-frame ones; the method was immunoSEQ multiplex PCR. The sample lists some 130,000 clones, around four fifths occurring once. This TCR derives from a man aged 25 to 40 in good health. The specimen was PBMCs. The chain recombines TRBV19 with TRBJ1-4; 11 bases are shared with TRBD1. CDR3 sequence: CASSPGQGAEKLFF. Here the CDR3 DNA reads TGTGCCAGTAGTCCAGGACAGGGGGCTGAAAAACTGTTTTTT. Combining the CDR3 with reference TRBV19 and TRBJ1-4 gives the whole variable domain DGGITQSPKYLFRKEGQNVTLSCEQNLNHDAMYWYRQDPGQGLRLIYYSQIVNDFQKGDIAEGYSVSREKKESFPLTVTSAQKNPTAFYLCASSPGQGAEKLFFGSGTQLSVL.